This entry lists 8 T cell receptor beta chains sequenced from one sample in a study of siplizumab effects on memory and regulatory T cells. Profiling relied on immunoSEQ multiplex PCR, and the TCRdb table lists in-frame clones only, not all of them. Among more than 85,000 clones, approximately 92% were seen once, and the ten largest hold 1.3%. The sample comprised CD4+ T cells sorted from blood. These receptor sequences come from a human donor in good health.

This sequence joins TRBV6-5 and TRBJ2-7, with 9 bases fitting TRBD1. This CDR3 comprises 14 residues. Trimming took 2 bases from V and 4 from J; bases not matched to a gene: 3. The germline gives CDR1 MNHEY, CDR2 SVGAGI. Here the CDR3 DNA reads TGTGCCAGCAGTTACCGGGACAGGGCTTACGAGCAGTACTTC. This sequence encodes CASSYRDRAYEQYF.

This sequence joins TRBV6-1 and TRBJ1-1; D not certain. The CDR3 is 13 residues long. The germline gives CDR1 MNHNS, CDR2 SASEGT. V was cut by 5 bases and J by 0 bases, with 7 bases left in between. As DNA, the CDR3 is TGTGCCAGCAGTTTGACAATGAACACTGAAGCTTTCTTT. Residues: CASSLTMNTEAFF.

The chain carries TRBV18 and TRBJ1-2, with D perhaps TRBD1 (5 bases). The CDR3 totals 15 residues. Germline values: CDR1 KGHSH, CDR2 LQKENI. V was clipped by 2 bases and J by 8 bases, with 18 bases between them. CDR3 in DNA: TGTGCCAGCTCACCAAACTCCGTAGGGGCGAGCGGCTACACCTTC. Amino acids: CASSPNSVGASGYTF.

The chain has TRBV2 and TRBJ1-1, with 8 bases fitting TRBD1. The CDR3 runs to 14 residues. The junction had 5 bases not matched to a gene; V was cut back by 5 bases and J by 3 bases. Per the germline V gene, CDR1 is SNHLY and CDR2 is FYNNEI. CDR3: CASSLQGQDTEAFF. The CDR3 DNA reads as TGTGCCAGCAGTTTACAGGGACAGGACACTGAAGCTTTCTTT.

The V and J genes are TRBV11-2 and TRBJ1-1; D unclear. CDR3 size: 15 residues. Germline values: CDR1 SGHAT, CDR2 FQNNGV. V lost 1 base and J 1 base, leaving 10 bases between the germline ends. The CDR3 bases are TGTGCCAGCAGCTTAGCCCTTACGGGGAACACTGAAGCTTTCTTT. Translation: CASSLALTGNTEAFF.

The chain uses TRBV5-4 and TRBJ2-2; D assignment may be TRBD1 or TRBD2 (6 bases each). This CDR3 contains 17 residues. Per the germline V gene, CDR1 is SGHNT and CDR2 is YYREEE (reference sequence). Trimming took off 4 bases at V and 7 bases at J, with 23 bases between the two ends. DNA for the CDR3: TGTGCCAGCAGCCGACCGGGACTCCCTTTCAGGGGCGGGGAGCTGTTTTTT. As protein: CASSRPGLPFRGGELFF.

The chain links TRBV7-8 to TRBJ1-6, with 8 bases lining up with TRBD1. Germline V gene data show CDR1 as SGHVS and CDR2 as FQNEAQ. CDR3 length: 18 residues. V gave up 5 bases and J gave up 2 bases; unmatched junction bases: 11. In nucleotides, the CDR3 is TGTGCCAGCAGCCTCCAAGGGGGGACAGGCACCTATAATTCACCCCTCCACTTT. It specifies CASSLQGGTGTYNSPLHF.

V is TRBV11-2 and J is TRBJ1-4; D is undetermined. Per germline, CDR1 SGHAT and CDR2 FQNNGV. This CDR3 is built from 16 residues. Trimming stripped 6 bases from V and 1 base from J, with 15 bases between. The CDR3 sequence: CASRLGEIGTNEKLFF. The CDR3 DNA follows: TGTGCCAGCAGGCTCGGGGAAATTGGAACTAATGAAAAACTGTTTTTT.